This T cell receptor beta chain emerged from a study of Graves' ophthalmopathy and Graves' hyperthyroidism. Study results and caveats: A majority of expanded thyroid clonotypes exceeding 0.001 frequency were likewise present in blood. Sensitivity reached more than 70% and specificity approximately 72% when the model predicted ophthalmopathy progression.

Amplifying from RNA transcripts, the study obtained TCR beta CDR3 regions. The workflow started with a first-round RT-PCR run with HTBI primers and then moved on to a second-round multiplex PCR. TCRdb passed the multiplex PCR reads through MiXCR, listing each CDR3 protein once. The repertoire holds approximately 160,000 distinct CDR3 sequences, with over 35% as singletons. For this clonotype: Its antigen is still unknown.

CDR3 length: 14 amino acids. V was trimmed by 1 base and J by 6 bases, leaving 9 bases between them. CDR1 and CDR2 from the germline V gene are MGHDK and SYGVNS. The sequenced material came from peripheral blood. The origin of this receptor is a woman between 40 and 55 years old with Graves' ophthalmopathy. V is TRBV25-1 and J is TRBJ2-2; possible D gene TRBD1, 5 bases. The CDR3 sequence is CASSEWGEAGELFF. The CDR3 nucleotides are TGTGCCAGCAGTGAATGGGGCGAGGCCGGGGAGCTGTTTTTT.